A selection of T cell receptor beta chains follows, all from one sample in a study of blood T cell repertoires in COVID-19. Profiled with immunoSEQ multiplex PCR; TCRdb holds only in-frame clones, not every one. This sample carries around 180,000 clones, 70% to 90% of them seen once, and the ten largest clones take nearly 2.5%. The sequencing sample was made of peripheral blood. The receptors come from a man in his forties or fifties with active or convalescent COVID-19. The CDR3 runs from the conserved cysteine through the conserved F or W. D genes are given only for firm matches. Clone size appears in some rows only: once, few, many, or a class for an expanded clone.

clone size | J gene | D gene | V gene | CDR3 DNA | CDR3 protein
. | TRBJ1-5 | . | TRBV5-4 | TGTGCCAGCAGCATCCAGGGAATAAGCAATCAGCCCCAGCATTTT | CASSIQGISNQPQHF
. | TRBJ2-1 | . | TRBV30 | TGTGCCTGGAGTGTATTCAAAGAAGAGGAGTTCTTC | CAWSVFKEEEFF
. | TRBJ1-2 | . | TRBV5-6 | TGTGCCAGCAGTCCTCGGCCCCCGCGGGGGGTTAACTATGGCTACACCTTC | CASSPRPPRGVNYGYTF
. | TRBJ2-3 | TRBD2 | TRBV19 | TGTGCCAGTAGTCTACGGGGGGGTCGAATAGGGACAGATACGCAGTATTTT | CASSLRGGRIGTDTQYF
. | TRBJ1-2 | . | TRBV24-1 | TGTGCCACCAGTGAAGCCGATCGGACGGGAAACTATGGCTACACCTTC | CATSEADRTGNYGYTF
. | TRBJ2-7 | TRBD2 | TRBV10-3 | TGTGCCATCAGCTCCTGGAGGGCGGGGGGGAAGTCCTACGAGCAGTACTTC | CAISSWRAGGKSYEQYF
. | TRBJ2-3 | TRBD1 | TRBV5-1 | TGCGCCAGCAGCTCCGGGACAGGGCGGGGAGATACGCAGTATTTT | CASSSGTGRGDTQYF
. | TRBJ1-6 | TRBD1 | TRBV7-3 | TGTGCCAGCAGCTTCGACAGGGATTCACCCCTCCACTTT | CASSFDRDSPLHF
. | TRBJ2-1 | . | TRBV24-1 | TGTGCCACCAGTGATTCCCCGAGGTTCAATGAGCAGTTCTTC | CATSDSPRFNEQFF
. | TRBJ1-4 | TRBD1 | TRBV27 | TGTGCCAGCAGTTTATCCGGGACAGGGAGGGAAAAACTGTTTTTT | CASSLSGTGREKLFF
. | TRBJ2-7 | . | TRBV20-1 | TGCAGTGCTAGTAGGGGCCGGAGAAACGAGCAGTACTTC | CSASRGRRNEQYF
. | TRBJ2-7 | TRBD1 | TRBV2 | TGTGCCAGCAGTGTACCCCGGGACAGGCTAGCCTACGAGCAGTACTTC | CASSVPRDRLAYEQYF
. | TRBJ1-1 | . | TRBV6-6 | TGTGCCAGCAGCAATCGACAGATCAGAGCTTTCTTT | CASSNRQIRAFF
. | TRBJ2-1 | . | TRBV19 | TGTGCCAGTAGTCAGACAGTCCATCCCTCCTACAATGAGCAGTTCTTC | CASSQTVHPSYNEQFF
. | TRBJ1-5 | . | TRBV6-5 | TGTGCCAGCAGACAGGCGGGGCAGCCCCAGCATTTT | CASRQAGQPQHF
. | TRBJ1-5 | . | TRBV5-6 | TGTGCCAGCAGCTCACAGGGTACACAGCCCCAGCATTTT | CASSSQGTQPQHF
. | TRBJ1-6 | TRBD1 | TRBV7-9 | TGTGCCAGCAGCCCGGGACAGGGAAATTCACCCCTCCACTTT | CASSPGQGNSPLHF
. | TRBJ2-5 | . | TRBV3-1/TRBV3-2 | TGTGCCAGCAGCCAAAGCAGGGTCGGGGAGACCCAGTACTTC | CASSQSRVGETQYF
. | TRBJ2-7 | TRBD1 | TRBV7-8 | TGTGCCAGCAGCTTAGGGACAGGGCCCTACGAGCAGTACTTC | CASSLGTGPYEQYF
. | TRBJ2-7 | TRBD2 | TRBV2 | TGTGCCAGCGAACTAGCGGGGGAGCAGTACTTC | CASELAGEQYF
. | TRBJ1-1 | TRBD1 | TRBV6-5 | TGTGCCAGCAGTACAGGGGGCGCCCCTGAAGCTTTCTTT | CASSTGGAPEAFF
few | TRBJ1-2 | TRBD1 | TRBV6-6 | TGTGCCAGCAGTACGACAGGGACCGGCTACACCTTC | CASSTTGTGYTF
few | TRBJ1-5 | . | TRBV12-5 | TGTGCTAGCCGGGACAACAATCAGCCCCAGCATTTT | CASRDNNQPQHF
. | TRBJ2-7 | TRBD2 | TRBV30 | TGTGCCTGGACCCTAGCGGGGGGGCGCTACGAGCAGTACTTC | CAWTLAGGRYEQYF
. | TRBJ1-2 | TRBD1 | TRBV7-2 | TGTGCCAGCAGACAGACAGGGAACTATGGCTACACCTTC | CASRQTGNYGYTF
. | TRBJ2-3 | TRBD2 | TRBV9 | TGTGCCAGCAGCGGCGGGGGGTCAGATACGCAGTATTTT | CASSGGGSDTQYF
. | TRBJ2-7 | . | TRBV27 | TGTGCCAGCAGTTTAAAACAGTCCTACGAGCAGTACTTC | CASSLKQSYEQYF
. | TRBJ1-2 | TRBD1 | TRBV12-3/TRBV12-4 | TGTGCCAGCAGCCCGGGACAGACCTATGGCTACACCTTC | CASSPGQTYGYTF
. | TRBJ1-2 | TRBD1 | TRBV2 | TGTGCCGGTTCCCGGGACAGGATTGGTAGCAACTATGGCTACACCTTC | CAGSRDRIGSNYGYTF
. | TRBJ1-6 | . | TRBV7-2 | TGTGCCAGCAGCTGGGCCCGTCAGGGAGGTTCACCCCTCCACTTT | CASSWARQGGSPLHF
. | TRBJ1-5 | . | TRBV2 | TGTGCCAGCAGACTTGGAGGCAATCAGCCCCAGCATTTT | CASRLGGNQPQHF
few | TRBJ1-2 | . | TRBV6-5 | TGTGCCAGCAGTCCACAGGCCGGCTATGGCTACACCTTC | CASSPQAGYGYTF
. | TRBJ1-4 | TRBD1 | TRBV27 | TGTGCCAGCAGTTTCTCCATTCCAAACTATCGGACAGGGAGGAATGAAAAACTGTTTTTT | CASSFSIPNYRTGRNEKLFF
. | TRBJ1-1 | . | TRBV7-9 | TGTGCCAGCAGCGACAGGCAGAACACTGAAGCTTTCTTT | CASSDRQNTEAFF
. | TRBJ1-2 | . | TRBV5-6 | TGTGCCAGCAGCTTTTTGATGGCAGGGTCCTATGGCTACACCTTC | CASSFLMAGSYGYTF
. | TRBJ2-5 | TRBD2 | TRBV27 | TGTGCCAGCAGTTTAGCAGCGGGGCAAGGGCAGACCCAGTACTTC | CASSLAAGQGQTQYF